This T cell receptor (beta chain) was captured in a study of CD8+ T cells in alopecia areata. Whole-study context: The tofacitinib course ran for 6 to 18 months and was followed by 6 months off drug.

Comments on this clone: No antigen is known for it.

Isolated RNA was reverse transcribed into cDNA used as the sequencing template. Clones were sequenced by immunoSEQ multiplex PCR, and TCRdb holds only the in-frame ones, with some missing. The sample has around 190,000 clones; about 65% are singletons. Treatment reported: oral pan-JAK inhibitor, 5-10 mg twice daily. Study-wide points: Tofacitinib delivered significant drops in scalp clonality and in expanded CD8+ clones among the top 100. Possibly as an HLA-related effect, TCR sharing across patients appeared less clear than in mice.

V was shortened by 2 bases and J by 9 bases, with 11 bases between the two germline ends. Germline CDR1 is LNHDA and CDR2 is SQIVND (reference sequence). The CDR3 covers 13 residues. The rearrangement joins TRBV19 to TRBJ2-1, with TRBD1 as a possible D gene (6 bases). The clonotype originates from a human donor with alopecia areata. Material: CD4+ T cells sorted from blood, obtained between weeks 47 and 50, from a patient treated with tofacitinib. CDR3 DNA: TGTGCCAGTAGTATACGGGACACCGGTGAGCAGTTCTTC. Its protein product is CASSIRDTGEQFF.